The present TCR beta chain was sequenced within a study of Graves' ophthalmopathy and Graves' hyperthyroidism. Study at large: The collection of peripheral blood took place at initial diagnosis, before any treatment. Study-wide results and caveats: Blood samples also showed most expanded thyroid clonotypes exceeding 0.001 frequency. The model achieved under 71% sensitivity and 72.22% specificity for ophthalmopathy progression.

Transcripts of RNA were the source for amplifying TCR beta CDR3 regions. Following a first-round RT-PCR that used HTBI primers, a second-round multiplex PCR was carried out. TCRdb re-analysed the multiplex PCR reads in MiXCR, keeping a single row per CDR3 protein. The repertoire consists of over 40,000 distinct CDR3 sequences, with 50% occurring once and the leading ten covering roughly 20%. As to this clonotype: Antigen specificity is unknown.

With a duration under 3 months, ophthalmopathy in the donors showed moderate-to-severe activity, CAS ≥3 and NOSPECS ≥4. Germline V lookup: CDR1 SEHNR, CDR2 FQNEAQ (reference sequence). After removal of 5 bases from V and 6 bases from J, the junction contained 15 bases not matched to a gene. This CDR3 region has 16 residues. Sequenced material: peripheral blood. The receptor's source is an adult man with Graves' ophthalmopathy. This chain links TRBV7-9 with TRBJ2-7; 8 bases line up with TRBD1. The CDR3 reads CASSQVRDRSRPEQYF. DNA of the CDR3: TGTGCCAGCAGCCAGGTCCGGGACAGGAGTCGCCCCGAGCAGTACTTC.